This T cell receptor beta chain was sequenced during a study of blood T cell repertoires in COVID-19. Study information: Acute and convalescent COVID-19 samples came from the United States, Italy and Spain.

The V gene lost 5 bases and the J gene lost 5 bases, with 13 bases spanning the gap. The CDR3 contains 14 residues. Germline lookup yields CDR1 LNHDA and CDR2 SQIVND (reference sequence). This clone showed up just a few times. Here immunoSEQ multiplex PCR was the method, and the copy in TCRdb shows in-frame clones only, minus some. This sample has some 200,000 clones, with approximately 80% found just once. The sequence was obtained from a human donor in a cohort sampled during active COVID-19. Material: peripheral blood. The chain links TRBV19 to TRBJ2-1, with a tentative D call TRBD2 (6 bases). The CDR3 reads CASSRASADNEQFF. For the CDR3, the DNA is TGTGCCAGTAGTCGGGCTAGCGCGGACAATGAGCAGTTCTTC. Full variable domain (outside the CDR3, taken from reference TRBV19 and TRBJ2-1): DGGITQSPKYLFRKEGQNVTLSCEQNLNHDAMYWYRQDPGQGLRLIYYSQIVNDFQKGDIAEGYSVSREKKESFPLTVTSAQKNPTAFYLCASSRASADNEQFFGPGTRLTVL.